These 7 T cell receptor beta chains were sequenced from one sample in a study of blood T cell repertoires in COVID-19. TCRdb keeps only in-frame clones here, not all; method: immunoSEQ multiplex PCR. The sample carries 250,000 to 300,000 clones, roughly 86% recorded once. The sequencing input was peripheral blood. The receptors were sampled from a woman in her twenties or thirties with COVID-19, enrolled during active disease.

This clone was recorded once. This rearrangement joins TRBV9 to TRBJ2-1; 9 bases line up with TRBD2. The CDR3 consists of 14 residues. CDR1 and CDR2 (germline): SGDLS, YYNGEE. V was pared by 3 bases and J by 9 bases, with 7 bases of the junction left unmatched. The CDR3 DNA reads as TGTGCCAGCAGCGACCCCTTAGCGGGAGCTGAGCAGTTCTTC. Protein product: CASSDPLAGAEQFF. Looking up the rest from reference TRBV9 and TRBJ2-1 gives the full variable domain: DSGVTQTPKHLITATGQRVTLRCSPRSGDLSVYWYQQSLDQGLQFLIQYYNGEERAKGNILERFSAQQFPDLHSELNLSSLELGDSALYFCASSDPLAGAEQFFGPGTRLTVL.

The rearrangement joins TRBV4-3 to TRBJ1-3; D uncertain. Germline values: CDR1 LGHNA, CDR2 YSLEER. The CDR3 loop spans 15 amino acids. V lost 0 bases to trimming and J lost 3 bases, with 9 bases between them. The CDR3 loop reads CASSQEAGNGNTIYF. CDR3 nucleotide sequence: TGCGCCAGCAGCCAAGAGGCGGGAAATGGAAACACCATATATTTT.

The CDR3 here is CATSRDSVLAKNIQYF. The CDR3 region has the DNA TGTGCCACCAGCAGAGATTCAGTGCTAGCCAAAAACATTCAGTACTTC. The chain uses TRBV15 and TRBJ2-4; D call uncertain. The V end lost 0 bases, the J end lost 0 bases, and 9 bases lay between the germline ends. The CDR3 is 16 amino acids. The V gene's germline CDR1 is LNHNV and CDR2 YYDKDF (reference sequence).

The chain is built from TRBV5-6 and TRBJ2-5, with a possible D match to TRBD2 (5 bases). The ends were cut back, 4 bases at V and 5 bases at J, with 18 bases in the middle. This CDR3 contains 15 residues. Germline-derived CDR1 and CDR2 are SGHDT and YYEEEE. Here the CDR3 DNA reads TGTGCCAGCAGCCTTCGGACTCTCGGCGGGGAGACCCAGTACTTC. Translating gives CASSLRTLGGETQYF.

This chain uses TRBV24-1 with TRBJ1-5; TRBD1 matches 7 bases. CDR3 size: 16 residues. J was trimmed by 3 bases and V by 4 bases; bases with no gene match: 8. Germline-derived CDR1 and CDR2 are KGHDR and SFDVKD. The CDR3 spells CATSDPRGTPNQPQHF. In nucleotides, the CDR3 is TGTGCCACCAGTGACCCCAGGGGGACCCCCAATCAGCCCCAGCATTTT.

The count of this clone is one. J is TRBJ2-7 and V is TRBV28; D might be TRBD2 (5 bases). There are 13 residues in the CDR3. V lost 4 bases to trimming and J lost 4 bases, with 11 bases between them. Germline V lookup: CDR1 MDHEN, CDR2 SYDVKM. CDR3 residues: CASSSRTGYEQYF. The CDR3 DNA reads TGTGCCAGCAGTTCGCGGACTGGTTACGAGCAGTACTTC.

This clone was detected a few times. The V and J genes are TRBV7-2 and TRBJ2-7, with D perhaps TRBD2 (5 bases). Trimming removed 5 bases at V and 3 bases at J, with 17 bases between. Germline V gene sequence: CDR1 SGHTA, CDR2 FQGNSA. The CDR3 loop spans 15 amino acids. As DNA, the CDR3 is TGTGCCAGCAGCGCCCGAGATCGGGGAGTCTACGAGCAGTACTTC. The encoded protein is CASSARDRGVYEQYF. Complete variable domain (other parts from reference TRBV7-2 and TRBJ2-7): GAGVSQSPSNKVTEKGKDVELRCDPISGHTALYWYRQSLGQGLEFLIYFQGNSAPDKSGLPSDRFSAERTGGSVSTLTIQRTQQEDSAVYLCASSARDRGVYEQYFGPGTRLTVT.